These 14 T cell receptor beta chains were all obtained from the same sample, sequenced in a study of blood T cell repertoires in COVID-19 (dated by TCRdb to about 2020). The library was generated by the immunoSEQ multiplex PCR assay. The source is immuneACCESS, and TCRdb retained only in-frame sequences with V and J called. Part of the clones is not carried over; for the studies checked, unresolved V genes explain less than half of this, and the remainder is unexplained. The sample records more than 300,000 clones, 88% of which are singletons. Jointly, the top ten make up roughly 1.7% of the sample. The sample taken for sequencing was peripheral blood. The receptors derive from a woman under 40 with COVID-19, enrolled during active disease.

This clone turned up a few times. The chain recombines TRBV2 with TRBJ1-6; no definite D call. V was shortened by 4 bases and J by 7 bases, with 11 bases between the two germline ends. The CDR3 length is 14 residues. The germline CDR1 and CDR2 sequences are SNHLY and FYNNEI. The CDR3 protein is CASSAREGNSPLHF. CDR3 nucleotides: TGTGCCAGCAGTGCCCGGGAAGGGAATTCACCCCTCCACTTT.

This clone was picked up one time. The chain carries TRBV5-6 and TRBJ2-7; weak D call: TRBD2 (5 bases). V gave up 2 bases and J gave up 4 bases, with 13 bases separating them. In germline, CDR1 is SGHDT, CDR2 YYEEEE. The length of the CDR3 is 14 residues. The CDR3 protein is CASSFISRGYEQYF. In nucleotides, the CDR3 is TGTGCCAGCAGCTTTATATCCCGGGGTTACGAGCAGTACTTC.

This sequence joins TRBV16 and TRBJ1-5, with D possibly TRBD1 on 5 matching bases. This CDR3 region has 15 residues. Germline CDR1 reads KGHSY; CDR2 reads FQNENV. Trimming took off 5 bases at V and 0 bases at J, with 11 bases between the two ends. CDR3 region: CASSYRDFSNQPQHF. The CDR3 DNA follows: TGTGCCAGCAGCTACCGGGACTTTAGCAATCAGCCCCAGCATTTT.

The chain carries TRBV5-1 and TRBJ2-2; D ambiguous. The V end lost 0 bases, the J end lost 7 bases, and 19 bases lay between the germline ends. Germline values: CDR1 SGHRS, CDR2 YFSETQ. The CDR3 runs to 17 residues. The CDR3 sequence is CASSLAQNLLLGGELFF. For the CDR3, the DNA is TGCGCCAGCAGCTTGGCGCAGAATCTACTGCTAGGCGGGGAGCTGTTTTTT.

This chain uses TRBV5-1 with TRBJ1-2; 7 nucleotides match TRBD1. This CDR3 is built from 15 residues. The germline gives CDR1 SGHRS, CDR2 YFSETQ. Trimming took 4 bases from V and 4 from J; bases not matched to a gene: 10. Written as DNA, the CDR3 is TGCGCCAGCAGCCTACGGGACAGCCTCCTCTATGGCTACACCTTC. This encodes CASSLRDSLLYGYTF.

The J gene is TRBJ1-2, the V gene TRBV7-9; TRBD1 might be the D (6 bases). This CDR3 is 14 amino acids long. The germline V gene encodes CDR1 SEHNR and CDR2 FQNEAQ (reference sequence). V dropped 1 base and J dropped 4 bases, with 10 bases sitting between them. CDR3 sequence reads: CASSLGGQSYGYTF. CDR3 nucleotides: TGTGCCAGCAGCTTAGGAGGACAGTCCTATGGCTACACCTTC.

This chain links TRBV4-1 with TRBJ1-2, with D tentatively TRBD1 (6 bases). The CDR3 loop spans 16 amino acids. Trimming cost V 3 bases and J 4 bases, with 18 bases left between them. Per germline, CDR1 MGHRA and CDR2 YSYEKL. The CDR3 loop is CASSQSAQDSLYGYTF. The CDR3 region has the DNA TGCGCCAGCAGCCAGAGCGCTCAGGACAGCCTCTATGGCTACACCTTC.

The rearrangement joins TRBV2 to TRBJ2-1; the match to TRBD2 covers 12 bases. From germline, CDR1 is SNHLY and CDR2 FYNNEI. The CDR3 contains 17 residues. With 0 bases clipped from V and 5 bases from J, the junction kept 5 bases outside the gene matches. The CDR3 here is CASSEALLAGGDNEQFF. DNA of the CDR3: TGTGCCAGCAGTGAAGCGCTTCTAGCGGGGGGGGACAATGAGCAGTTCTTC.

The chain has TRBV3-1 (or the pseudogene TRBV3-2) and TRBJ1-2; D ambiguous. The CDR3 has 13 residues. Trimming removed 0 bases at V and 8 bases at J, with 10 bases between. CDR1 and CDR2 (germline): LGHDT, YNNKEL (reference sequence). The CDR3 sequence is CASSQDPEGGYTF. DNA of the CDR3: TGTGCCAGCAGCCAAGATCCTGAGGGCGGCTACACCTTC.

The chain joins TRBV6-6 to TRBJ2-1; 9 bases agree with TRBD1. Germline CDR1 and CDR2: MNHNY and SVGAGI (reference sequence). The J segment lost 7 bases and the V segment lost 2 bases, leaving 6 bases of the junction unmatched. This CDR3 spans 15 amino acids. The CDR3, as DNA: TGTGCCAGCAGTTACAGGGGACAGGGCGGAAATGAGCAGTTCTTC. Amino acid sequence: CASSYRGQGGNEQFF.

The chain uses TRBV27 and TRBJ1-6; no clear D. This CDR3 contains 14 residues. V lost 6 bases and J lost 5, with 11 bases in between. The V gene's germline CDR1 is MNHEY and CDR2 SMNVEV (reference sequence). CDR3 residues: CASSPKSNNSPLHF. For the CDR3, the DNA is TGTGCCAGCAGCCCAAAATCAAATAATTCACCCCTCCACTTT.

The chain links TRBV11-2 to TRBJ1-6; maybe TRBD1 (6 bases). Trimming stripped 1 base from V and 8 bases from J, with 12 bases between. The CDR3 spans 15 residues. From germline, CDR1 is SGHAT and CDR2 FQNNGV. DNA of the CDR3: TGTGCCAGCAGCTTAGTATCAGGGGTATATTCACCCCTCCACTTT. Its protein product is CASSLVSGVYSPLHF.

The chain joins TRBV11-1 to TRBJ2-3; 9 bases line up with TRBD2. V was clipped by 1 base and J by 2 bases; unmatched bases: 4. The CDR3 contains 16 residues. Germline-derived CDR1 and CDR2 are SGHAT and FQDESV (reference sequence). The CDR3 DNA reads as TGTGCCAGCAGCTTAGTAGCGGGGGCCCCCACAGATACGCAGTATTTT. Translated: CASSLVAGAPTDTQYF.

CDR3 protein: CASTFISLDRNYGYTF. CDR3 nucleotide sequence: TGTGCCAGCACATTTATATCCCTAGACAGGAACTATGGCTACACCTTC. V and J are TRBV2 and TRBJ1-2, with D tentatively TRBD1 (6 bases). The germline V gene has CDR1 SNHLY and CDR2 FYNNEI. CDR3 length: 16 residues. V gave up 7 bases and J gave up 2 bases, with 20 bases separating them.